Presented here are 10 T cell receptor beta chains from one specimen sequenced in a study of blood T cell repertoires in COVID-19. Clones were read by immunoSEQ multiplex PCR, and TCRdb kept only the in-frame ones, dropping some. Among some 200,000 clones, about 79% were seen once, and the ten largest hold around 24%. The sequenced sample was peripheral blood. These receptors all stem from a woman aged 70-85 years with acute or convalescent COVID-19.

This chain joins TRBV7-9 and TRBJ2-2; TRBD1 agrees at 9 bases. Germline V lookup: CDR1 SEHNR, CDR2 FQNEAQ (reference sequence). V lost 5 bases and J lost 5; bases outside the gene matches: 9. This CDR3 is built from 16 residues. The CDR3 region has the DNA TGTGCCAGCAGCCTCTCCGGGACAGGGAAGACCGGGGAGCTGTTTTTT. It specifies CASSLSGTGKTGELFF.

This clone was found a few times. J is TRBJ2-7 and V is TRBV27, with a possible D match to TRBD1 (5 bases). Germline CDR1 is MNHEY and CDR2 is SMNVEV (reference sequence). V was clipped by 5 bases and J by 2 bases, with 13 bases between them. This CDR3 is built from 14 residues. The CDR3 nucleotides are TGTGCCAGCAGTCTACAGGTGCCCCCCTACGAGCAGTACTTC. Residues: CASSLQVPPYEQYF.

The chain has TRBV19 and TRBJ2-1, with 7 nucleotides matching TRBD2. With V trimmed by 5 bases and J by 2 bases, 6 bases remained unmatched. The CDR3 sequence is 15 residues long. The germline gives CDR1 LNHDA, CDR2 SQIVND (reference sequence). The CDR3 here is CASSQTSVPYNEQFF. DNA of the CDR3: TGTGCCAGTAGTCAAACTAGCGTCCCCTACAATGAGCAGTTCTTC.

V gene TRBV6-5 combines with J gene TRBJ2-1; D call uncertain. The germline V and J ends were trimmed by 7 bases and 1 base, with 11 bases remaining between them. The CDR3 runs to 14 residues. CDR1 and CDR2 (germline): MNHEY, SVGAGI. In nucleotides, the CDR3 is TGTGCCAGCACCGCGCGTTCTTCCTACAATGAGCAGTTCTTC. Its translation: CASTARSSYNEQFF.

V gene TRBV7-2 combines with J gene TRBJ2-2, with 10 positions matching TRBD1. V shed 4 bases, J shed 4 bases, and the junction held 6 bases outside the gene matches. The germline CDR1 and CDR2 sequences are SGHTA and FQGNSA. CDR3 length: 16 residues. CDR3 loop: CASSSRQGAGTGELFF. In DNA, the CDR3 is TGTGCCAGCAGCTCGAGACAGGGGGCCGGCACCGGGGAGCTGTTTTTT.

The J gene is TRBJ2-5, the V gene TRBV7-2; D remains unclear. Trimming took off 1 base at V and 2 bases at J, with 11 bases between the two ends. This CDR3 spans 15 amino acids. Germline lookup yields CDR1 SGHTA and CDR2 FQGNSA. The CDR3 reads CASSLGPTTQETQYF. The CDR3 DNA sequence: TGTGCCAGCAGCTTAGGCCCGACAACGCAAGAGACCCAGTACTTC.

This chain uses TRBV3-1 (or the pseudogene TRBV3-2) with TRBJ2-7; TRBD2 aligns across 8 bases. This CDR3 comprises 17 residues. Per germline, CDR1 LGHDT and CDR2 YNNKEL (reference sequence). V trimming: 2 bases; J trimming: 5 bases; junction bases outside the gene matches: 14. The CDR3 loop reads CASSQSSVSGRSDEQYF. The DNA of the CDR3 is TGTGCCAGCAGCCAATCGAGTGTCAGCGGGAGATCCGACGAGCAGTACTTC.

This clone was seen a handful of times. This chain links TRBV14 with TRBJ2-5, with TRBD1 matching 8 bases. The CDR3 has 16 amino acids. With 2 bases clipped from V and 4 bases from J, the junction kept 9 bases outside the gene matches. CDR1 and CDR2 from the germline V gene are SGHDN and FVKESK. The CDR3 loop is CASSQISQGAAETQYF. Here the CDR3 DNA reads TGTGCCAGCAGCCAAATCTCGCAGGGGGCGGCAGAGACCCAGTACTTC. Full variable domain (remainder filled in from reference TRBV14 and TRBJ2-5): EAGVTQFPSHSVIEKGQTVTLRCDPISGHDNLYWYRRVMGKEIKFLLHFVKESKQDESGMPNNRFLAERTGGTYSTLKVQPAELEDSGVYFCASSQISQGAAETQYFGPGTRLLVL.

This clone has ten or more counts. The chain is built from TRBV25-1 and TRBJ2-7, with 8 bases aligning to TRBD1. The CDR3 contains 14 residues. J gave up 6 bases and V 6 bases, and 10 bases lay outside the gene matches. The V gene's germline CDR1 is MGHDK and CDR2 SYGVNS. CDR3 amino acids: CASSQTGGVGEQYF. The DNA of the CDR3 is TGTGCCAGCAGCCAAACAGGGGGAGTAGGCGAGCAGTACTTC.

Of note for this clone: Other DNA sequences in the sample encode the same CDR3. This chain joins TRBV5-1 and TRBJ1-4; weak D call: TRBD1 (6 bases). Germline V CDR1 and CDR2: SGHRS, YFSETQ. The CDR3 contains 15 residues. Trimming cost V 0 bases and J 2 bases, with 8 bases left between them. CDR3 amino acids: CASSLGGQTNEKLFF. The CDR3 nucleotides read TGCGCCAGCAGCTTGGGGGGGCAGACTAATGAAAAACTGTTTTTT.